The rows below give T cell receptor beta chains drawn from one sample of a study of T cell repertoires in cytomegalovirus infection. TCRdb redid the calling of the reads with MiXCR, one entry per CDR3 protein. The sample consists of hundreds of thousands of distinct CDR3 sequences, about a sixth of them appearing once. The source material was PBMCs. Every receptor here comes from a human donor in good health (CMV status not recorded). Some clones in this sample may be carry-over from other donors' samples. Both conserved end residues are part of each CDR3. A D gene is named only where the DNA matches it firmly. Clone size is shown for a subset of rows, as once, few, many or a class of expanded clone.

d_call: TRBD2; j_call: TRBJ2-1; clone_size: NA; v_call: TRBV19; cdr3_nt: TGTGCCAGTAGTAACCCTAGCGGGGGGGCCGGTGAGCAGTTCTTC; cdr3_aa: CASSNPSGGAGEQFF
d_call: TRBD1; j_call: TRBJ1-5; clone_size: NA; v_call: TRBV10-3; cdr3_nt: TGTGCCATCAGTGAGTCGGCCGGGACAGCGGGCAATCAGCCCCAGCATTTT; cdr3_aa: CAISESAGTAGNQPQHF
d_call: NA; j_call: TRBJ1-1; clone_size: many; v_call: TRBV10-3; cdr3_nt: TGTGCCATCAGTGAGTCGGGGGTTCGAACTGAAGCTTTCTTT; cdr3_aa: CAISESGVRTEAFF
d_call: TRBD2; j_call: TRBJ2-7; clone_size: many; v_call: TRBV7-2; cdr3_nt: TGTGCCAGCAGCAAGACTAGCGGATTCTCCTACGAGCAGTACTTC; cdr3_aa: CASSKTSGFSYEQYF
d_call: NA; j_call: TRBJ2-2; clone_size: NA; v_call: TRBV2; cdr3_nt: TGTGCCAGCAGTGACCGCGCGGGGAACGGGGAGCTGTTTTTT; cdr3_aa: CASSDRAGNGELFF
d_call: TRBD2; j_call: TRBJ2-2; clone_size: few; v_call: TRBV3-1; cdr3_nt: TGTGCCAGCAGCCAAGGACTAGCGGGGGCTCAAGGGAACACCGGGGAGCTGTTTTTT; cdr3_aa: CASSQGLAGAQGNTGELFF
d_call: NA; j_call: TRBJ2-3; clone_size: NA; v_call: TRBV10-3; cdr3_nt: TGTGCCTCTACCGGGGGGCCCACTACAGATACGCAGTATTTT; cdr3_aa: CASTGGPTTDTQYF
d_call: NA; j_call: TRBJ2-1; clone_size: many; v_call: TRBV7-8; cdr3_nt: TGTGCCAGCAGCTTATGGGACGCCTACAATGAGCAGTTCTTC; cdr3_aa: CASSLWDAYNEQFF
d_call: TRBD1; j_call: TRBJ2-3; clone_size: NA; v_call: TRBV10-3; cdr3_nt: TGTGCCATCAGTGATCTGACAGGGGGTGCCACAGATACGCAGTATTTT; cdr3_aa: CAISDLTGGATDTQYF
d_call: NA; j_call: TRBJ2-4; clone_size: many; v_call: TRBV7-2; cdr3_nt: TGTGCCAGCAGCTCTGTCGGCAAAAACATTCAGTACTTC; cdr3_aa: CASSSVGKNIQYF
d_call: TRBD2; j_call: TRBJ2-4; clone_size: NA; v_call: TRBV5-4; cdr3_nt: TGTGCCAGCAGCTTGAGTGGGGGGGACATTCAGTACTTC; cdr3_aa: CASSLSGGDIQYF
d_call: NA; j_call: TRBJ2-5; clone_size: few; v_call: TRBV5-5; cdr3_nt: TGTGCCAGCAGCGTGGGACTGGCACAAGAGACCCAGTACTTC; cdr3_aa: CASSVGLAQETQYF
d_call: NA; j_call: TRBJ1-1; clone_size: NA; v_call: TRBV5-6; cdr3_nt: TGTGCCAGCAGCTTTTGGACTTATGGGGCTGAAGCTTTCTTT; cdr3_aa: CASSFWTYGAEAFF
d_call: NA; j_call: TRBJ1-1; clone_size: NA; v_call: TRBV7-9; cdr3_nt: TGTGCCAGCAGCTTAAGTTTACCCCCCCGGGCTTTCTTT; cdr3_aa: CASSLSLPPRAFF
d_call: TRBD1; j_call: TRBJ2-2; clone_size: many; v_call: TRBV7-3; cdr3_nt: TGTGCCAGCAGCTCTGACAGGGCCGCCGGGGAGCTGTTTTTT; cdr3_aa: CASSSDRAAGELFF
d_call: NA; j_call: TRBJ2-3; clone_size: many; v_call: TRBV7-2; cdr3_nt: TGTGCCAGCAGCCATAGTGGGTTGGGGCAGTATTTT; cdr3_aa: CASSHSGLGQYF
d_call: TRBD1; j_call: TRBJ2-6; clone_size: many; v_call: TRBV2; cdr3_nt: TGTGCCAGCAGTGAAATACGACAGGGTGGTACTGGGGCCAACGTCCTGACTTTC; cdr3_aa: CASSEIRQGGTGANVLTF
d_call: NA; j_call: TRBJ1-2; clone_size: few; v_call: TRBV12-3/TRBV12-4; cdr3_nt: TGTGCCAGCAGTTTAGGGCGCGGCACCACTAACTATGGCTACACCTTC; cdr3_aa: CASSLGRGTTNYGYTF
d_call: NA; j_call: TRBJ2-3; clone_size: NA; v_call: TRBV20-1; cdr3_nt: TGCAGTGCTGGGGGTCAGCGTACGCAGTATTTT; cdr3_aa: CSAGGQRTQYF
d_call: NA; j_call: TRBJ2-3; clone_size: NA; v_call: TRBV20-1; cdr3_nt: TGCAGTGCCTTATCCCCCGGGATCGCAGATACGCAGTATTTT; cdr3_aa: CSALSPGIADTQYF
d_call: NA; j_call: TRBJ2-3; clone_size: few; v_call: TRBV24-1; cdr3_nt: TGTGCCACCCAACCAAGGGAAGGGAGCACAGATACGCAGTATTTT; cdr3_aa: CATQPREGSTDTQYF
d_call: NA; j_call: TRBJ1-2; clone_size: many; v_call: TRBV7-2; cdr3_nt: TGTGCCAGCAGCTTATTCCAGGCAGACTATGGCTACACCTTC; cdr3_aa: CASSLFQADYGYTF
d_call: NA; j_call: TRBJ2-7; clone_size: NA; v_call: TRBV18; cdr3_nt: TGTGCCAGCTCACAAACGGAAACGTACGAGCAGTACTTC; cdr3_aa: CASSQTETYEQYF
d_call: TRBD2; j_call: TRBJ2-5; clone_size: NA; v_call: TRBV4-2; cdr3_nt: TGTGCCAGCAGCCAAGACCGAGCGGGGGAAGAGACCCAGTACTTC; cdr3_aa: CASSQDRAGEETQYF
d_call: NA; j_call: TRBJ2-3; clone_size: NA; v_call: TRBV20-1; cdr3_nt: TGCAGTGTCACCGCGGCCCGCCCAGATACGCAGTATTTT; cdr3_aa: CSVTAARPDTQYF
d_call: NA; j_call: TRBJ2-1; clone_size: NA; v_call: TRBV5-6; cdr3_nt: TGTGCCAGCAGCCGGGACTACAATGAGCAGTTCTTC; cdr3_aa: CASSRDYNEQFF
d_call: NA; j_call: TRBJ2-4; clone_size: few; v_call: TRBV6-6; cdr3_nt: TGTGCCAGCCTCTTTGGGGGTACTGGCAAAAACATTCAGTACTTC; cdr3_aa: CASLFGGTGKNIQYF